These 5 T cell receptor beta chains share one sample of origin, sequenced in a study of vaccination effects on CD4 cells after COVID-19. Sequencing followed a ViraFEST assay step that expanded antigen-specific CD4+ T cells with viral peptide pools. Following 10 days of culture, CD4+ T cells were isolated. As their vaccination, participants received two doses of either BNT162b2 or mRNA-1273. These receptors are not linked to any known antigen. This table comes from immunoSEQ multiplex PCR, and its TCRdb copy is limited to in-frame clones, with some not included. Of some 30,000 clones in the sample, around three fifths were seen once. The sequencing here drew on CD4+ T cells from PBMCs cultured with SARS-CoV-2 spike peptides, taken after COVID-19 vaccination. The receptors here all came from a human donor who received a COVID-19 vaccine.

V usage is TRBV6-5 and J usage is TRBJ2-4; D call uncertain. Germline V lookup: CDR1 MNHEY, CDR2 SVGAGI. The V end lost 8 bases, the J end lost 3 bases, and 11 bases lay between the germline ends. This CDR3 has 13 amino acids. The CDR3 spells CASGRVGKNIQYF. CDR3 bases: TGTGCCAGCGGACGAGTCGGCAAAAACATTCAGTACTTC.

The V and J genes are TRBV5-5 and TRBJ2-1; D possibly corresponds to TRBD2 (5 bases). CDR1 and CDR2 (germline): SGHKS, YYEKEE (reference sequence). V shed 5 bases and J shed 0 bases, with 24 bases lying between them. The CDR3 length is 19 residues. CDR3 loop: CASSERILPLRGSYNEQFF. CDR3 in DNA: TGTGCCAGCAGTGAGCGGATCCTCCCCCTCCGTGGCTCCTACAATGAGCAGTTCTTC.

V is TRBV11-2 and J is TRBJ1-4; TRBD1 aligns across 8 bases. CDR3 length: 17 amino acids. Germline CDR1 and CDR2: SGHAT and FQNNGV. V shed 2 bases and J 5 bases; nucleotides not matched to a gene: 10. The CDR3 coding sequence is TGTGCCAGCAGCTTACCTCGACAGGGGACGCGAAATGAAAAACTGTTTTTT. It encodes CASSLPRQGTRNEKLFF.

The CDR3 DNA follows: TGCGCCAGCAGTGGCCAGGGCGAGCAGTACTTC. It translates to CASSGQGEQYF. This chain connects TRBV10-1 to TRBJ2-7; weak D call: TRBD1 (5 bases). Trimming took off 4 bases at V and 6 bases at J, with 7 bases between the two ends. CDR3 size: 11 residues. Germline-derived CDR1 and CDR2 are WNHNN and SYGVQD (reference sequence).

This clone was detected a few times. The rearrangement joins TRBV3-1 (or the pseudogene TRBV3-2) to TRBJ2-2, with 7 bases lining up with TRBD2. CDR3 length: 22 amino acids. Germline V lookup: CDR1 LGHDT, CDR2 YNNKEL (reference sequence). V lost 4 bases, J lost 1 base, and 24 bases stayed unmatched. DNA for the CDR3: TGTGCCAGCAGCCTCAAGTCATACTTCGACGGGAGGTCAGTCGGGAACACCGGGGAGCTGTTTTTT. It translates to CASSLKSYFDGRSVGNTGELFF.